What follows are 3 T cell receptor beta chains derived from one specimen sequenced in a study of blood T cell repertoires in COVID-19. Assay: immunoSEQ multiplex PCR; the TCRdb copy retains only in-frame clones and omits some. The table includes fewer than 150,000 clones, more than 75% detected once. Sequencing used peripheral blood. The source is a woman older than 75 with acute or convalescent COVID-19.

The CDR3 DNA reads TGTGCCAGTAGTTTTGGGGGGAGGACCTCCTACGAGCAGTACTTC. Its protein is CASSFGGRTSYEQYF. The V call is TRBV19, the J call TRBJ2-7; weak D call: TRBD2 (6 bases). Germline V gene data show CDR1 as LNHDA and CDR2 as SQIVND (reference sequence). The CDR3 length is 15 residues. V was pared by 5 bases and J by 0 bases, with 14 bases between.

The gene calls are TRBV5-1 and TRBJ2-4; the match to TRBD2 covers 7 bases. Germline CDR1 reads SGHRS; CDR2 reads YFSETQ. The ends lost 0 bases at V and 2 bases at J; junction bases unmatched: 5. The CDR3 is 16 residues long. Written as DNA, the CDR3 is TGCGCCAGCAGCTTGGCAGCGGGGCAGTCCAAAAACATTCAGTACTTC. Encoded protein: CASSLAAGQSKNIQYF.

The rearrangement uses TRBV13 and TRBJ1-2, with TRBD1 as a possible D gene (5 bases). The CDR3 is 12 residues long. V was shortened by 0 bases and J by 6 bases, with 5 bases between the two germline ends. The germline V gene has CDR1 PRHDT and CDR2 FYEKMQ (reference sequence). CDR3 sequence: CASSLGGDGYTF. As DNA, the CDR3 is TGTGCCAGCAGCTTAGGAGGGGATGGCTACACCTTC.